This T cell receptor (beta chain) was documented in a study of T cell responses to AZD1222 COVID-19 vaccine. Profiling relied on immunoSEQ multiplex PCR, and the TCRdb table lists in-frame clones only, not all of them. The sample lists approximately 200,000 clones, about 95% occurring once. Notes on this clone: Its antigen is not identified.

Trimming took 1 base from V and 9 from J, leaving 9 bases between them. There are 12 residues in the CDR3. General observations from the study: Without day 14 samples, only post-peak T cell repertoires were studied.

The sequencing here drew on peripheral blood, taken 28 days after the second dose of the MenACWY control vaccine. The TCR sequence derives from an adult who received the MenACWY meningococcal vaccine as a control. The genes are TRBV12-3 or TRBV12-4 and TRBJ1-2, with unresolved D. In DNA, the CDR3 is TGTGCCAGCAGTTTAGACATGGGAAGCTACACCTTC. Amino acids: CASSLDMGSYTF.